Included here is one TCR beta chain sequence, with context. What it binds is not known. The sample comes from a study of cytomegalovirus exposure and HLA in healthy donors. Overall study findings and caveats: Later, an analysis found that common viral pathogens appeared to be linked with several of the most significant clusters. In an earlier analysis, most TCR beta V segments were productive about 90% or about 30% of the time.

V shed 5 bases and J shed 1 base, with 11 bases lying between them. This CDR3 region has 14 residues. Germline CDR1 and CDR2: SSHAT and FNYEAQ (reference sequence). PCR employed 60 Vbeta and 13 Jbeta primers. Data came from immunoSEQ multiplex PCR; TCRdb stores just in-frame clones and leaves some out. The data contain about 200,000 clones, around 75% of them singletons. V usage is TRBV7-7 and J usage is TRBJ2-5; D gene unclear. Sequencing used PBMCs. This clonotype originated in a woman aged 25 to 45 in good health and CMV-seronegative. DNA of the CDR3: TGTGCCAGCAGCCCAGGCTCGTTCCAAGAGACCCAGTACTTC. Encoded protein: CASSPGSFQETQYF. Variable domain in full (rest from reference TRBV7-7 and TRBJ2-5): GAGVSQSPRYKVTKRGQDVTLRCDPISSHATLYWYQQALGQGPEFLTYFNYEAQPDKSGLPSDRFSAERPEGSISTLTIQRTEQRDSAMYRCASSPGSFQETQYFGPGTRLLVL.